This T cell receptor (beta chain) appears in the sequencing data of a study of cytomegalovirus exposure and HLA in healthy donors. PCR used 60 Vbeta primers and 13 Jbeta primers. Produced via immunoSEQ multiplex PCR; TCRdb's table is partial and in-frame only. The table lists more than 150,000 clones, roughly 80% of them singletons. The sample consisted of PBMCs. This receptor was obtained from a man aged 45-65 years in good health and CMV-seropositive.

CDR3 bases: TGCGCCAGCAGCCTGACAGCCGCGTCCTCTGGAAACACCATATATTTT. This translates into CASSLTAASSGNTIYF. The V call is TRBV4-3, the J call TRBJ1-3, with D maybe TRBD1 (5 bases). This CDR3 is built from 16 residues. V lost 4 bases to trimming and J lost 0 bases, with 13 bases between them. CDR1 is LGHNA and CDR2 is YSLEER in the germline V gene.